Listed below are T cell receptor beta chains from one sample, sequenced in a study of cytomegalovirus exposure and HLA in healthy donors. Here immunoSEQ multiplex PCR was the method, and the copy in TCRdb shows in-frame clones only, minus some. The repertoire includes about 80,000 clones, under 65% of them detected once, and 4.4% sits in the top ten. Sequencing was carried out using PBMCs. The origin of the receptors is a male donor in good health and CMV-seropositive. The conserved cysteine and the conserved F or W are not part of the CDR3 here. The order of the fields is V gene, J gene, CDR3 protein.

TRBV7-2,TRBJ1-4,ASSFLSGEKLF
TRBV19,TRBJ1-5,ASMEGWFDGNQPQH
TRBV5-1,TRBJ2-1,ASSLGEGKQF
TRBV27,TRBJ1-2,ASSLTGGDGYT
TRBV5-1,TRBJ2-7,ASSLAGDRVYEQY
TRBV5-1,TRBJ2-1,ASSRGGAYNEQF
TRBV10-3,TRBJ2-2,AISAGTRSGGELF
TRBV28,TRBJ1-5,ASSLYRGAEH
TRBV5-4,TRBJ2-5,ASSTPGGGETQY
TRBV5-5,TRBJ2-3,ASRPGLAGGRAADTQY
TRBV19,TRBJ2-1,ATSTSGGYNEQF
TRBV6-1,-,ASSGDRGHEQY
TRBV6-5,TRBJ2-1,ASTRLGEEQF
TRBV28,TRBJ1-5,ASSPLTGAGQPQH
TRBV18,TRBJ2-7,ASSRTSGNSYEQY
TRBV5-4,TRBJ2-3,ASSRLVSSGGFTDTQY
TRBV11-3,TRBJ2-7,ASSLVPSRGSRDEQY
TRBV5-6,TRBJ1-2,ASSSGTEGGYT
TRBV18,TRBJ1-1,ASSSGPDRVNTEAF
TRBV4-2,TRBJ2-2,ASSQGGLAEGEELF
TRBV5-4,TRBJ2-1,ASSLGLLATYNEQF
TRBV5-1,TRBJ2-3,ASSLATVSTDTQY
TRBV27,TRBJ1-5,ASSFSGGSQPQH
TRBV9,TRBJ1-1,ASSVSGNEAF
TRBV7-2,TRBJ2-2,ASSFLPVGSTGELF
TRBV11-1,TRBJ2-1,ASSLEGTSSNEQF
TRBV28,-,ASSENPDRAEQY
TRBV7-4,TRBJ1-2,ASSSKGGGTGPVDYGYT
TRBV14,TRBJ1-6,ASSHRSHNSPLH
TRBV21-1,TRBJ2-2,ASRQKVDRETSGADTGELF
TRBV10-3,TRBJ1-1,AINTGEGTEAF
TRBV5-1,TRBJ2-2,ASKWGTGGTGELF
TRBV2,TRBJ1-1,ATQGMNTEAF
TRBV19,TRBJ2-1,ASSVGTSSYNEQF
TRBV2,TRBJ2-1,ASRREGQF
TRBV7-8,TRBJ1-1,ASSFLGVEAF
TRBV5-6,TRBJ1-5,ASSLTGYNQPQH
TRBV9,TRBJ1-2,ASSVTQGHNPSWGYGYT
TRBV27,TRBJ2-7,ASREQGNFYEQY
TRBV5-4,TRBJ1-4,ASSLAGSLGEKLF
TRBV27,TRBJ2-7,ASRTGGREQY
TRBV6-4,TRBJ1-2,ASSDKLGDYGYT
TRBV7-9,TRBJ2-1,ASSRGSIEQF
TRBV19,TRBJ1-2,ASSRPMHGYT
TRBV6-5,TRBJ2-1,ATSRDRVINEQF
TRBV13,TRBJ1-1,ASSLGAAGAF
TRBV28,TRBJ2-5,ASSANRGRRETQY
TRBV27,TRBJ2-7,ASSPIGQGYEQY
TRBV5-6,TRBJ2-1,ASSWTGANSYNEQF
TRBV5-1,TRBJ2-1,ASSLDPGTGYNEQF
TRBV28,TRBJ1-4,ASIPGHSNEKLF
TRBV19,TRBJ1-5,ASTGVSFDNQPQH
TRBV13,TRBJ2-3,ASSPWTSGGITDTQY
TRBV7-2,TRBJ1-6,ASSLERQPLH
TRBV29-1,TRBJ2-1,SAGTSGTTYNEQF